The present T cell receptor beta chain was sequenced within a study of blood T cells in healthy people across ages. Study-level points and caveats: Roughly linear age-related decline in beta diversity appeared, significant by age 40. Estimated diversity across one million T cells was deemed an underestimate.

Isolating PBMCs gave at least 6 million of these cells per sample. Germline V gene sequence: CDR1 SGHTA, CDR2 FQGNSA. The CDR3 spans 16 residues. Trimming shortened V by 4 bases and J by 4 bases, and 19 bases separated the two germline ends. Of note for this clonotype: Its antigen is unknown.

PCR was performed a second time for roughly 7 to 11 cycles using a sample-barcoded 5' primer and a J-beta primer mix. Sequencing yielded, for each sample, at least 2.5 million paired-end reads carrying CDR3. Using its own MiXCR run on the 5' RACE reads, TCRdb lists one record per CDR3 protein. The sample records 1,500,000 or so distinct CDR3 sequences, approximately 63% being singletons. The sample taken for sequencing was blood. The chain has TRBV7-2 and TRBJ2-5; maybe TRBD1 (6 bases). The clonotype originates from a man younger than 35 in good health. The CDR3 loop reads CASSSPMRDIGETQYF. The CDR3 nucleotides read TGTGCCAGCAGCTCCCCGATGAGGGACATTGGAGAGACCCAGTACTTC.